The rows below give T cell receptor beta chains drawn from one sample of a study of blood T cell repertoires in COVID-19. Data came from immunoSEQ multiplex PCR; TCRdb stores just in-frame clones and leaves some out. The sample has approximately 28,000 clones; approximately 87% are singletons. The sequenced sample consisted of peripheral blood. These receptors originate from a human donor in a cohort sampled during active COVID-19. The CDR3 runs from the conserved cysteine through the conserved F or W. Each record gives: D gene, clone size, J gene, V gene, CDR3 DNA, CDR3 protein. D genes are given only for firm matches. Size is omitted from some rows. Given values are once, few, many or a class for expanded clones.

TRBD1 | . | TRBJ2-7 | TRBV27 | TGTGCCAGCAGTTCCCGGGACAGGGCTGCCTACGAGCAGTACTTC | CASSSRDRAAYEQYF
. | . | TRBJ1-1 | TRBV14 | TGTGCCAGCAGCCAAGTATCGGGGGGACTAAATGCTTTCTTT | CASSQVSGGLNAFF
TRBD1 | few | TRBJ1-6 | TRBV5-4 | TGTGCCAGCAGCCAGGGACAGGGGGAGTATAATTCACCCCTCCACTTT | CASSQGQGEYNSPLHF
TRBD2 | . | TRBJ2-5 | TRBV4-1 | TGCGCCAGCAGCCCTCTCGGACTAGCGGGGGGCCCAGAGACCCAGTACTTC | CASSPLGLAGGPETQYF
. | . | TRBJ1-2 | TRBV7-8 | TGTGCCAGCAGCCGAGAAGCCTTTGATAACTATGGCTACACCTTC | CASSREAFDNYGYTF
TRBD2 | . | TRBJ2-2 | TRBV3-1/TRBV3-2 | TGTGCCAGCAGCCAAAAACTTAACACGGGGCTAGCGGGATGGAACACCGGGGAGCTGTTTTTT | CASSQKLNTGLAGWNTGELFF
TRBD1 | . | TRBJ2-7 | TRBV3-1/TRBV3-2 | TGTGCCAGCAGCCCCCGGGACAGGGTCGTCGAGCAGTACTTC | CASSPRDRVVEQYF
TRBD1 | once | TRBJ1-2 | TRBV13 | TGTGCCAGCAGCACCGGACAGGGCTGGAGCTATGGCTACACCTTC | CASSTGQGWSYGYTF
TRBD1 | once | TRBJ2-6 | TRBV2 | TGTGCCAGCAGGGAAGACAGGGGCTCTGGGGCCAACGTCCTGACTTTC | CASREDRGSGANVLTF
. | once | TRBJ1-1 | TRBV28 | TGTGCCAGCAGTCTACACCCTCGGGACACTGAAGCTTTCTTT | CASSLHPRDTEAFF
TRBD2 | . | TRBJ2-1 | TRBV6-5 | TGTGCCAGCACCTCCAGCGGGGGGGACTACAATGAGCAGTTCTTC | CASTSSGGDYNEQFF
. | . | TRBJ2-3 | TRBV6-6 | TGTGCCAGCAGTTACGAACTAGAACTCACAGATACGCAGTATTTT | CASSYELELTDTQYF
TRBD2 | . | TRBJ2-2 | TRBV4-3 | TGCGCCAGCAGCCAAGACCGGAGCGGGGGGGCCCCCGGGGAGCTGTTTTTT | CASSQDRSGGAPGELFF
TRBD2 | . | TRBJ2-3 | TRBV6-6 | TGTGCCAGCAGTTACTCGGAGCGGGGGTACAAGTATTTT | CASSYSERGYKYF
. | few | TRBJ2-7 | TRBV5-1 | TGCGCCAGCAGCTTGGACGCAGGTTACCAGCAGTACTTC | CASSLDAGYQQYF
. | . | TRBJ2-5 | TRBV6-5 | TGTGCCAGCAGTTACTCACGGGGGTACCAAGAGACCCAGTACTTC | CASSYSRGYQETQYF
TRBD2 | few | TRBJ2-7 | TRBV10-3 | TGTGCCAGTGCGGCGGGGGGCGAGCAGTACTTC | CASAAGGEQYF
TRBD1 | . | TRBJ2-5 | TRBV12-3/TRBV12-4 | TGTGCCACGGGCAGGGGGCAGGCCCAGTACTTC | CATGRGQAQYF
TRBD2 | . | TRBJ2-1 | TRBV7-6 | TGTGCCAGCAGCTTAGATCGAGGGACTAGTAATGAGCAGTTCTTC | CASSLDRGTSNEQFF
. | . | TRBJ2-3 | TRBV7-2 | TGTGCCAGCAGCTTAGAGAGGCTAGCGAGGACAGATACGCAGTATTTT | CASSLERLARTDTQYF
. | once | TRBJ1-1 | TRBV6-1 | TGTGCCAGCAGTGAAGGGATTGCAGGACAGACTGAAGCTTTCTTT | CASSEGIAGQTEAFF
. | . | TRBJ2-1 | TRBV7-9 | TGTGCCAGCAGCTTAGGGGGGCGAAATGAGCAGTTCTTC | CASSLGGRNEQFF
. | . | TRBJ2-2 | TRBV12-5 | TGTGCTAGTGGTTTGTCCCCGACAGGGGAGCTGTTTTTT | CASGLSPTGELFF
. | . | TRBJ2-1 | TRBV19 | TGTGCCAGTAGTATTTACCGGGGCTCCTACAATGAGCAGTTCTTC | CASSIYRGSYNEQFF
TRBD1 | once | TRBJ1-4 | TRBV6-6 | TGTGCCAGCAGCAGGACAGGGGTTTTCGAAAAACTGTTTTTT | CASSRTGVFEKLFF
. | . | TRBJ2-1 | TRBV4-3 | TGCGCCAGCAGCCAAGATAGGGGCAGGAATGAGCAGTTCTTC | CASSQDRGRNEQFF
TRBD1 | . | TRBJ2-2 | TRBV2 | TGTGCCAGCAGTGACCGGGACAGGGGGTGGGCCGGGGAGCTGTTTTTT | CASSDRDRGWAGELFF
. | . | TRBJ1-6 | TRBV4-1 | TGCGCCAGCAGTCTCCGGTCTCAGGGGAGAAGCAGGAGTTCACCCCTCCACTTT | CASSLRSQGRSRSSPLHF
TRBD2 | few | TRBJ2-2 | TRBV7-6 | TGTGCCAGCAGCCTCCTCCTCCAGCGGGGAAACACCGGGGAGCTGTTTTTT | CASSLLLQRGNTGELFF